The rows below give T cell receptor beta chains drawn from one sample of a study of early T cells in non-severe SARS-CoV-2 infection. TCRdb used MiXCR to reprocess the 5' RACE reads, holding one entry per CDR3 protein. The table lists about 48,000 distinct CDR3 sequences, approximately 13% of them singletons, with 9.5% to 13% in the top ten. The specimen sequenced was whole blood. The receptors shown here come from an adult who was a healthcare worker with PCR-confirmed SARS-CoV-2 infection or an uninfected control (not recorded which). Both conserved end residues are part of each CDR3. D genes are given only for firm matches. Some rows have no size entry. The others give once, few or many, or a class for an expanded clone.

j_call clone_size v_call d_call cdr3_nt cdr3_aa
TRBJ2-7 few TRBV28 TRBD1 TGTGCCAGCAGTTTAACTTTAGCAGGACAGGGAAGTCTCTTC CASSLTLAGQGSLF
TRBJ2-1 few TRBV2 - TGTGCCAGCGGCCGGGACATTGACAATGAGCAGTTCTTC CASGRDIDNEQFF
TRBJ2-7 few TRBV4-1 - TGCGCCAGCAGCCTATATTTCGACATCTCCTACGAGCAGTACTTC CASSLYFDISYEQYF
TRBJ2-1 once TRBV28 TRBD2 TGTGCCAGCAGGCTTGGGGGAGGGTACAATGAGCAGTTCTTC CASRLGGGYNEQFF
TRBJ1-1 few TRBV29-1 - TGCAGCGTTGGTTCAGGGAACACTGAAGCTTTCTTT CSVGSGNTEAFF
TRBJ2-3 few TRBV7-9 TRBD2 TGTGCCAGCAGACCGGGACTAGCGGCTAGCACAGATACGCAGTATTTT CASRPGLAASTDTQYF
TRBJ2-6 few TRBV3-1 - TGTGCCAGCAGCCAGTGGTCGTGGGGCTCAGGGGCCAACGTCCTGACTTTC CASSQWSWGSGANVLTF
TRBJ1-4 - TRBV5-1 TRBD1 TGCGCCAGCAGTGTAACCGGGACAGGGATAGAAAAACTGTTTTTT CASSVTGTGIEKLFF
TRBJ2-3 - TRBV12-3/TRBV12-4 TRBD1 TGTGCCAGCACCACCGGGACAGGATACACAGATACGCAGTATTTT CASTTGTGYTDTQYF
TRBJ1-4 many TRBV20-1 - TGCAGTGCACCTCTGGGGGCTGATAATGAAAAACTGTTTTTT CSAPLGADNEKLFF
TRBJ1-2 - TRBV6-5 TRBD1 TGTGCCAGCAGTTACTCAGGACAGGGACACTATGGCTACACCTTC CASSYSGQGHYGYTF
TRBJ1-5 many TRBV6-1 TRBD1 TGTGCCAGCAGTGAGGGGACAGGGAATCAGCCCCAGCATTTT CASSEGTGNQPQHF
TRBJ1-5 few TRBV28 TRBD1 TGTGCCAGCCGGGACAGGGGAAGCCAGCCCCAGCATTTT CASRDRGSQPQHF
TRBJ1-4 many TRBV7-2 - TGTGCCAGCAGCTTATACAGGACTGAAAAACTGTTTTTT CASSLYRTEKLFF
TRBJ2-7 many TRBV21-1 - TGTGCCAGCAGCAGCCTTCGGACTGTTTCGTTCTACGAGCAGTACTTC CASSSLRTVSFYEQYF
TRBJ1-2 few TRBV28 TRBD1 TGTGCCAGCAGTACCATCCCCGGGACAGGGTTTGGCTACACCTTC CASSTIPGTGFGYTF
TRBJ1-2 - TRBV2 TRBD1 TGTGCCAGCAGCCGAACACAGGGGGCCCCCAACGGCTACACCTTC CASSRTQGAPNGYTF
TRBJ1-2 many TRBV20-1 - TGCAGTGCTGAGCAGGGGATGGGCTATGGCTACACCTTC CSAEQGMGYGYTF
TRBJ2-5 many TRBV28 TRBD1 TGTGCCAGCAGTTTATTATGGGCAGGGGGAAGTCACCAAGAGACCCAGTACTTC CASSLLWAGGSHQETQYF
TRBJ1-6 many TRBV28 - TGTGCCAGCAGCCCGAGCTCCTATAATTCACCCCTCCACTTT CASSPSSYNSPLHF
TRBJ2-2 - TRBV14 TRBD1 TGTGCCAGCAGCCAAACACAGGGGCGCACCGGGGAGCTGATTTTT CASSQTQGRTGELIF
TRBJ2-1 many TRBV28 TRBD1 TGTGCCAGCAGTTGGGACAGGGGGGAGAATGAGCAGTTCTTC CASSWDRGENEQFF
TRBJ2-3 - TRBV2 TRBD1 TGTGCCAGCAGGGACAGGGTTAACACAGATACGCAGTATTTT CASRDRVNTDTQYF
TRBJ2-1 - TRBV6-5 - TGTGCCAGCAGTCTCCCGGGGCAGGGCAATGAGCAGTTCTTC CASSLPGQGNEQFF
TRBJ1-1 - TRBV18 TRBD1 TGTGCCAGCTCACGCCGACAGGGGGCCCTGAACACTGAAGCTTTCTTT CASSRRQGALNTEAFF
TRBJ2-3 few TRBV7-8 TRBD1 TGTGCCAGCAGCTCCTCCAGGGGGACCACAGATACGCAGTATTTT CASSSSRGTTDTQYF
TRBJ2-3 - TRBV6-1 - TGTGCCAGCAGTGAACGTTATAAGGGGGGGGGCACAGATACGCAGTATTTT CASSERYKGGGTDTQYF
TRBJ2-2 - TRBV12-3/TRBV12-4 - TGTGCCAGCAGTTCCCTCGTTGAGCTGTTTTTT CASSSLVELFF
TRBJ2-7 - TRBV28 - TGTGCCAGCAGTTTCTGGGACCCCTCCTACGAGCAGTACTTC CASSFWDPSYEQYF
TRBJ2-7 many TRBV7-9 - TGTGCCAGCAGCCCGCCGGGGCAGGGGATCTCCTACGAGCAGTACTTC CASSPPGQGISYEQYF
TRBJ2-7 - TRBV9 - TGTGCCAGCAGCGTAGGTAGGGTTCACTACGAGCAGTACTTC CASSVGRVHYEQYF
TRBJ1-2 - TRBV2 - TGTGCCAGCAGCTCAGGGGCAAACTATGGCTACACCTTC CASSSGANYGYTF
TRBJ1-2 many TRBV4-1 TRBD1 TGCGCCAGCAGCCAGGGGGACAGGGATGGCTACACCTTC CASSQGDRDGYTF
TRBJ2-3 many TRBV14 TRBD2 TGTGCCAGCAGCCAAGTTACGGGGGGTACAGATACGCAGTATTTT CASSQVTGGTDTQYF
TRBJ2-1 - TRBV4-2 TRBD1 TGTGCCAGCAGCCAAGGAACAGGGGCTGGGGACAATGAGCAGTTCTTC CASSQGTGAGDNEQFF
TRBJ2-3 many TRBV7-7 - TGTGCTAGCAGCTTAGCAGAGGCAGATACGCAGTATTTT CASSLAEADTQYF
TRBJ1-1 many TRBV7-2 - TGTGCCAGCAGCTTAGGGGTTTCCGAGGGGAACACTGAAGCTTTCTTT CASSLGVSEGNTEAFF
TRBJ2-5 few TRBV4-1 TRBD2 TGCGCCAGCAGCCAAGATCGCGGGGGGGGCCTGAAGACCCAGTACTTC CASSQDRGGGLKTQYF
TRBJ2-3 many TRBV12-3/TRBV12-4 - TGTGCCAGCAGTTTAATAGCAGGGGCGCGACTTTTAACAGATACGCAGTATTTT CASSLIAGARLLTDTQYF
TRBJ2-3 many TRBV6-5 TRBD2 TGTGCCAGCAGAAGACTAGCGGGAGGGCCGGGAGATACGCAGTATTTT CASRRLAGGPGDTQYF
TRBJ2-3 - TRBV5-4 TRBD2 TGTGCCAGCAGTTACCGACTAGCGGGGGCCACAGATACGCAGTATTTT CASSYRLAGATDTQYF
TRBJ2-7 - TRBV13 TRBD1 TGTGCCAGCAGCTTAAGGGGACAGTTTCTTCGGGAGCAGTACTTC CASSLRGQFLREQYF
TRBJ2-1 many TRBV2 TRBD1 TGTGCCAGCAGCACCGGGACAGGGGGAGGAAATGAGCAGTTCTTC CASSTGTGGGNEQFF
TRBJ2-2 few TRBV19 TRBD2 TGTGCCAGTAATCTTAACGGACTAGCGGGGGGACCTCCCGGGGAGCTGTTTTTT CASNLNGLAGGPPGELFF
TRBJ2-3 - TRBV28 TRBD2 TGTGCCAGCAGTTTACAGGGACTAGCGGGGGTCACAGATACGCAGTATTTT CASSLQGLAGVTDTQYF